This T cell receptor (beta chain) was observed in a study of blood T cell repertoires in COVID-19. Trimming pared 0 bases from V and 13 bases from J, leaving 13 bases between. The CDR3 extends over 12 amino acids. Germline loops: CDR1 MNHNS, CDR2 SASEGT. Original processing methods: Reference gene primer amplification in the assay estimated nucleated cell counts. Profiled with immunoSEQ multiplex PCR; TCRdb holds only in-frame clones, not every one. The V and J calls and clone size are taken from that table; D and trimming were inferred from the DNA. The sample includes roughly 250,000 clones, 70% to 85% seen only once; the top ten take 4.9%.

The sample comprised peripheral blood. This sequence was found in a woman aged 80 or older with active or convalescent COVID-19. V usage is TRBV6-1 and J usage is TRBJ2-7; tentatively, D is TRBD1 (5 bases). The CDR3 here is CASSEARTRHYF. The CDR3 DNA follows: TGTGCCAGCAGTGAAGCTAGGACAAGGCACTACTTC.